The source of this T cell receptor (beta chain) is a study of cytomegalovirus exposure and HLA in healthy donors. Findings and caveats of the study: Prior analysis indicated that the majority of TCR beta V segments exhibited productivity approximately 87% or approximately 30% of the time.

The PCR made use of 60 Vbeta and 13 Jbeta primers. The repertoire was sequenced with immunoSEQ multiplex PCR; TCRdb's copy has only in-frame clones and lacks some. The table records about 140,000 clones, around 80% of them present only once. Regarding this clone: Its antigen is as yet unknown.

The CDR3 length is 12 residues. V was trimmed by 8 bases and J by 0 bases, leaving 4 bases between them. Germline V gene data show CDR1 as MDHEN and CDR2 as SYDVKM. The source is a woman aged 60 to 75 in good health and CMV-seropositive. The chain recombines TRBV28 with TRBJ2-2, with D unclear. Sequenced: PBMCs. The CDR3 loop reads CASAANTGELFF. CDR3 nucleotide sequence: TGTGCCAGCGCAGCGAACACCGGGGAGCTGTTTTTT.